What follows are 23 T cell receptor beta chains derived from one specimen sequenced in a study of blood T cells in healthy people across ages. A second PCR, run for about 6 to 11 cycles, used a sample-barcoded 5' primer plus a J-beta primer mix. TCRdb analysed the 5' RACE reads with MiXCR anew, one entry per CDR3 protein. The sample holds 600,000 to 800,000 distinct CDR3 sequences, 21% seen once. Sequenced: blood. The source of these receptors is a man between 65 and 79 years old in good health.

This clonotype has more than one count but fewer than ten. The chain carries TRBV4-3 and TRBJ2-3; 14 bases agree with TRBD2. This CDR3 comprises 17 residues. CDR1 and CDR2 from the germline V gene are LGHNA and YSLEER. The J segment lost 5 bases and the V segment lost 3 bases, leaving 7 bases of the junction unmatched. DNA of the CDR3: TGCGCCAGCAGCCATACTCCGGGACTAGCGGGAGTAGATACGCAGTATTTT. Residues: CASSHTPGLAGVDTQYF.

In its sample, this clonotype was seen a few times. The chain has TRBV9 and TRBJ2-7; D may match TRBD1 or TRBD2 (6 bases each). Germline V CDR1 and CDR2: SGDLS, YYNGEE. The CDR3 extends over 15 amino acids. With 2 bases removed from V and 4 bases from J, the gap between germline ends came to 16 bases. The CDR3, as DNA: TGTGCCAGCAGCGTGGCCCCGGGGGCTGGGTACGAGCAGTACTTC. Encoded protein: CASSVAPGAGYEQYF.

This clonotype has ten or more counts. The V gene is TRBV10-3, the J gene TRBJ1-4, with 9 bases lining up with TRBD1. The V segment lost 10 bases and the J segment 3 bases; nucleotides outside the gene matches: 6. Germline V gene sequence: CDR1 ENHRY, CDR2 SYGVKD. CDR3 length: 14 residues. CDR3 in amino acids: CASRRTGANEKLFF. The CDR3, as DNA: TGTGCCAGCCGACGGACAGGGGCTAATGAAAAACTGTTTTTT.

This clonotype was seen once. This chain joins TRBV12-3 or TRBV12-4 and TRBJ2-3; D possibly corresponds to TRBD1 (5 bases). This CDR3 spans 13 amino acids. V lost 9 bases to trimming and J lost 1 base, with 11 bases between them. The CDR3 loop reads CASQGMGTDTQYF. The CDR3 DNA reads as TGTGCCAGTCAGGGCATGGGCACAGATACGCAGTATTTT.

This rearrangement joins TRBV11-2 to TRBJ2-5, with D unclear. Germline V gene sequence: CDR1 SGHAT, CDR2 FQNNGV. This CDR3 has 13 residues. V dropped 4 bases and J dropped 5 bases, with 11 bases sitting between them. This CDR3 reads CASSSVGLETQYF. As DNA, the CDR3 is TGTGCCAGCAGCTCCGTAGGTCTGGAGACCCAGTACTTC.

At least ten counts were recorded for this clonotype. This chain connects TRBV20-1 to TRBJ1-2; no clear D. Germline V gene lookup returns CDR1 DFQATT and CDR2 SNEGSKA (reference sequence). The CDR3 is 13 residues long. V lost 7 bases and J lost 6, with 18 bases in between. The CDR3 sequence: CSDTPRSGNGYTF. CDR3 coding DNA: TGCAGTGACACCCCCAGGTCGGGGAATGGCTACACCTTC.

The CDR3 protein is CASSPLLPGLAMGQFF. The CDR3 DNA sequence: TGTGCCAGCAGCCCTCTTCTACCGGGACTAGCGATGGGGCAGTTCTTC. The chain couples TRBV12-3 or TRBV12-4 to TRBJ2-1, with 10 bases that match TRBD2. Trimming took 6 bases from V and 12 from J; bases not matched to a gene: 17. This CDR3 comprises 16 residues.

This clonotype was counted between two and nine times. V usage is TRBV10-3 and J usage is TRBJ2-3; D not resolved. V gave up 0 bases and J gave up 9 bases, with 13 bases separating them. CDR1 is ENHRY, CDR2 SYGVKD, per germline. CDR3 size: 14 residues. CDR3 amino acids: CAISESPQVRTQYF. DNA of the CDR3: TGTGCCATCAGTGAGTCACCCCAGGTCCGGACGCAGTATTTT.

As DNA, the CDR3 is TGTGCCAGCAGTTTACTGCTCAAAGGACAGTTACAAGTCACAGATACGCAGTATTTT. Its protein is CASSLLLKGQLQVTDTQYF. The chain employs TRBV28 and TRBJ2-3; tentatively, D is TRBD1 (6 bases). The germline V and J ends were trimmed by 2 bases and 2 bases, with 23 bases remaining between them. This CDR3 comprises 19 residues. Germline values: CDR1 MDHEN, CDR2 SYDVKM.

This clonotype was found many times. The chain employs TRBV2 and TRBJ2-2; 13 bases are a match to TRBD2. This CDR3 comprises 15 residues. The V segment lost 7 bases and the J segment 4 bases; nucleotides outside the gene matches: 3. Germline V gene data show CDR1 as SNHLY and CDR2 as FYNNEI. The CDR3 here is CASTTSGRGTGELFF. The CDR3 coding sequence is TGTGCCAGCACAACTAGCGGGAGGGGCACCGGGGAGCTGTTTTTT.

The V call is TRBV5-6, the J call TRBJ2-5; TRBD2 might be the D (6 bases). The DNA matches TRBJ2-1 better at its end, which makes the J call doubtful. The CDR3 totals 12 residues. Germline V gene sequence: CDR1 SGHDT, CDR2 YYEEEE. The CDR3 here is CASSRLGNEQFF. The CDR3 DNA reads TGTGCCAGCAGCCGACTAGGGAATGAGCAGTTCTTC.

In this sample, this clonotype turned up a few times. The chain combines TRBV9 with TRBJ1-2; no clear D. Germline CDR1 and CDR2: SGDLS and YYNGEE. CDR3 length equals 13 residues. The germline V and J ends were trimmed by 5 bases and 6 bases, with 14 bases remaining between them. The CDR3 DNA follows: TGTGCCAGCAGTTCCCGACCTGGGGATGGCTACACCTTC. Its translation: CASSSRPGDGYTF.

This clonotype was counted ten times or more. The chain couples TRBV20-1 to TRBJ1-1, with D possibly being TRBD1 (5 bases). Between the trimmed V and J ends, which lost 5 bases and 3 bases, there was a span of 19 bases. The CDR3 extends over 15 amino acids. CDR1 is DFQATT and CDR2 is SNEGSKA in the germline V gene (reference sequence). CDR3 residues: CSAPRGAARYTEAFF. DNA for the CDR3: TGCAGTGCTCCTCGAGGGGCAGCCAGGTACACTGAAGCTTTCTTT.

At least ten counts were recorded for this clonotype. The chain combines TRBV6-1 with TRBJ1-1; 8 bases match TRBD1. Germline V gene data show CDR1 as MNHNS and CDR2 as SASEGT. Germline trimming cut 7 bases from V and 7 bases from J; bases unmatched to any gene: 11. The length of the CDR3 is 14 residues. The CDR3 loop reads CASNRDRLYGEAFF. CDR3 nucleotides: TGTGCCAGCAATCGGGACAGGCTGTACGGTGAAGCTTTCTTT.

This clonotype was recorded many times. The chain joins TRBV4-3 to TRBJ1-4, with a possible D match to TRBD1 (5 bases). The CDR3 extends over 13 amino acids. The germline V and J ends were trimmed by 5 bases and 7 bases, with 11 bases remaining between them. Germline CDR1 and CDR2: LGHNA and YSLEER. The chain's CDR3 is CASSRQSGEKLFF. CDR3 DNA sequence: TGCGCCAGCAGCAGACAGTCGGGTGAAAAACTGTTTTTT.

This clonotype was seen more than once but under ten times. The chain links TRBV10-3 to TRBJ2-3, with D possibly matching TRBD2 (5 bases). The V and J ends lost 0 bases and 4 bases respectively, with 11 bases between them. The V gene's germline CDR1 is ENHRY and CDR2 SYGVKD. The CDR3 is made up of 15 amino acids. This CDR3 is CAISESLGGADTQYF. The CDR3 DNA follows: TGTGCCATCAGTGAGTCACTAGGTGGTGCAGATACGCAGTATTTT.

Remarks on this clonotype: The junction differs from germline at one of its ends, possibly a read error. This sequence joins TRBV20-1 and TRBJ2-1; 9 bases map to TRBD2. This CDR3 is 18 amino acids long. Germline values: CDR1 DFQATT, CDR2 SNEGSKA (reference sequence). The CDR3 DNA follows: TGCAGTGCGAGAGGTAGTAGCGGGAGTCATCGCTCCTACAATGAGCAGTTCTTC. Translated, it gives CSARGSSGSHRSYNEQFF.

As concerns this clonotype: Likely a read error: the CDR3 ends without its conserved phenylalanine or tryptophan. The J gene is TRBJ2-2, the V gene TRBV4-3, with D perhaps TRBD1 or TRBD2 (5 bases each). The CDR3 is made up of 17 amino acids. CDR1 and CDR2 from the germline V gene are LGHNA and YSLEER. V lost 2 bases, J lost 5 bases, and 18 bases lay in between. Here the CDR3 reads CASSQQMGRIGTGELFS. CDR3 coding DNA: TGCGCCAGCAGCCAACAAATGGGACGGATCGGTACCGGGGAGCTGTTTTCT.

The chain has TRBV24-1 and TRBJ2-5, with TRBD2 identical over 11 bases. With 4 bases clipped from V and 4 bases from J, the junction kept 7 bases outside the gene matches. CDR3 length equals 16 residues. Germline CDR1 and CDR2: KGHDR and SFDVKD. The CDR3 region is CATSDLTSGSSETQYF. Here the CDR3 DNA reads TGTGCCACCAGTGACCTAACTAGCGGGAGTTCAGAGACCCAGTACTTC.

Here the CDR3 reads CASRDTEAFF. CDR3 nucleotides: TGTGCCAGTAGAGACACTGAAGCTTTCTTT. V is TRBV19 and J is TRBJ1-1; the D is unclear. CDR3 length equals 10 residues. The ends were cut back, 6 bases at V and 3 bases at J, with 2 bases in the middle. Germline-derived CDR1 and CDR2 are LNHDA and SQIVND (reference sequence).

This clonotype was recorded a few times. The chain couples TRBV19 to TRBJ2-5; D is undetermined. The better agreement between TRBJ2-1 and the DNA end casts doubt on the J call. Germline V gene sequence: CDR1 LNHDA, CDR2 SQIVND (reference sequence). There are 12 residues in the CDR3. The CDR3 protein is CASSSERNEQFF. The CDR3 nucleotides are TGTGCCAGTAGTTCAGAGCGCAATGAGCAGTTCTTC.

The chain couples TRBV20-1 to TRBJ2-4; maybe TRBD1 (6 bases). CDR1 is DFQATT, CDR2 SNEGSKA, per germline (reference sequence). There are 12 residues in the CDR3. V lost 7 bases and J 9 bases, leaving 16 bases between the germline ends. CDR3 DNA sequence: TGCAGTGTCGACGCAACAGGGTCCATTCAGTACTTC. Its protein is CSVDATGSIQYF.

As regards this clonotype: At one end, the junction sequence differs from germline, possibly due to a read error. The chain employs TRBV12-3 or TRBV12-4 and TRBJ2-2; D possibly corresponds to TRBD2 (6 bases). This CDR3 contains 14 residues. In DNA, the CDR3 is TGTGCCAACAGTTTAGGCGGGACCACCGGGGAGCTGTTTTTT. It codes for CANSLGGTTGELFF.